Below are 22 T cell receptor beta chains sequenced from a single sample in a study of T cells in women clearing cervical HPV infection. Measured with immunoSEQ multiplex PCR; TCRdb has only the in-frame clones, and not every one. This sample contains approximately 33,000 clones. What was sequenced was blood buffy coat. The receptors here all came from a woman aged 18 to 75 with a cervical HPV16 infection that either progressed to CIN3+ or cleared (not recorded which).

As for this clone: From the germline J gene comes the end of the CDR3, since the read stops 3 residues before it. The genes are TRBV20-1 and TRBJ2-3; 9 bases map to TRBD2. From germline, CDR1 is DFQATT and CDR2 SNEGSKA (reference sequence). The CDR3 runs 15 residues. J gave up 0 bases and V 5 bases, and 6 bases lay outside the gene matches. The chain's CDR3 is CSAPPSGDSTDTQYF. CDR3 bases read: TGCAGTGCTCCTCCTAGCGGGGATAGCACAGATACG.

On this clone itself: The read ends 3 residues before the CDR3 terminus; that terminus is restored from the germline J gene. V and J are TRBV6-2 or TRBV6-3 and TRBJ1-6; TRBD1 aligns across 10 bases. The ends lost 4 bases at V and 10 bases at J; junction bases unmatched: 4. CDR3 length: 14 amino acids. The V gene's germline CDR1 is MNHEY and CDR2 SVGEGT. The CDR3 bases that were read are TGTGCCAGCAGTTTGGACAGGGGGAGATCACCC. Its protein product is CASSLDRGRSP. Given in full, the CDR3 is CASSLDRGRSPLHF.

Concerning this clone itself: Read sequence stops 3 residues before the CDR3 end, and the germline J gene provides the missing end. J is TRBJ2-2 and V is TRBV18; 7 bases are shared with TRBD2. The CDR3 is 13 amino acids. Per the germline V gene, CDR1 is KGHSH and CDR2 is LQKENI. CDR3 bases read: TGTGCCAGCTCACCCGGGACTAATGAAAAG. Translation gives CASSPGTNEK. The entire CDR3 sequence reads CASSPGTNEKLFF.

Concerning this clone itself: A junction boundary mismatches the germline segment, possibly from a read error. Read coverage stops 3 residues before the CDR3 terminus; the germline J gene supplies the remainder. V gene TRBV20-1 combines with J gene TRBJ2-4; the D gene is possibly TRBD1 (6 bases). Germline V CDR1 and CDR2: DFQATT, SNEGSKA (reference sequence). The CDR3 length is 12 residues. Here the CDR3 reads CCAFLDRNIQYF. The sequenced part of the CDR3 DNA is TGCTGTGCTTTCCTGGACAGAAACATT.

In regard to this clone: From the germline J gene comes the end of the CDR3, since the read stops 3 residues before it. This sequence joins TRBV18 and TRBJ1-4; 9 nucleotides match TRBD1. The CDR3 totals 13 residues. Trimming cost V 9 bases and J 5 bases; bases outside gene matches: 4. The germline CDR1 and CDR2 sequences are KGHSH and LQKENI. CDR3 bases read: TGTGCCAGTCAACAGGGGGCGAATGAAAAA. This codes for CASQQGANEK. The whole CDR3 protein is CASQQGANEKLFF.

In regard to this clone: The CDR3 is cut off 3 residues early in the read; its end comes from the germline J gene. The V call is TRBV5-1, the J call TRBJ2-5; TRBD1 agrees at 7 bases. The CDR3 is made up of 14 amino acids. J lost 4 bases, V lost 2 bases, and 5 bases had no gene match. Germline V gene sequence: CDR1 SGHRS, CDR2 YFSETQ. The CDR3 bases that were read are TGCGCCAGCAGCTTCGGCAGGGGGAGAGAGACC. It yields the protein CASSFGRGRET. The full CDR3 is CASSFGRGRETQYF.

On this clone itself: The missing CDR3 end, 3 residues past where the read stops, is filled in from the germline J gene. The chain joins TRBV7-9 to TRBJ2-2, with 8 bases identical to TRBD1. This CDR3 comprises 14 residues. Per the germline V gene, CDR1 is SEHNR and CDR2 is FQNEAQ (reference sequence). The CDR3 bases that were read are TGTGCCAGCAGCCCGGACAGGGTCGCCTCACCG. This gives the protein CASSPDRVASP. The CDR3 as a whole reads CASSPDRVASPLFF.

About this clone: The read ends 3 residues shy of where the CDR3 ends; the end is completed using the germline J gene. The chain recombines TRBV2 with TRBJ1-4, with 7 bases aligning to TRBD1. CDR3 length: 14 residues. The germline V gene encodes CDR1 SNHLY and CDR2 FYNNEI. The ends lost 2 bases at V and 8 bases at J; junction bases unmatched: 5. This chain's CDR3 is CASSEQGGREKLFF. The covered CDR3 bases are TGTGCCAGCAGTGAACAGGGGGGAAGGGAAAAA.

Regarding this clone: The read terminates 3 residues ahead of where the CDR3 ends, so the germline J gene completes it. V is TRBV14 and J is TRBJ2-5; D is perhaps TRBD1 or TRBD2 (5 bases each). The CDR3 contains 16 residues. Trimming cost V 2 bases and J 4 bases, with 17 bases left between them. The V gene's germline CDR1 is SGHDN and CDR2 FVKESK. The part of the CDR3 DNA that was read is TGTGCCAGCAGCCAATGGGGTGCGGAGAGGGGAGAGACC. This gives the protein CASSQWGAERGET. The whole CDR3 protein reads CASSQWGAERGETQYF.

Worth noting for this clone: An end of the junction does not agree with germline; a read error may underlie this. With the read ending 3 residues before the CDR3 end, the germline J gene is used to fill in that end. The chain joins TRBV4-2 to TRBJ2-2, with unresolved D. Germline CDR1 is LGHNA and CDR2 is YNFKEQ. The CDR3 runs 15 residues. The DNA read from the CDR3 is TGCGCCAGCAGCCAATACAGTTTAAACACCGGGGAG. As protein: CASSQYSLNTGE. The full CDR3 sequence reads CASSQYSLNTGELFF.

The DNA read from the CDR3 is TGTGCCAGCAGCTTCGGGGGGGCTGGC. Its protein is CASSFGGAG. The whole CDR3 protein reads CASSFGGAGYTF. The chain uses TRBV7-9 and TRBJ1-2; TRBD1 might be the D (6 bases). Read data end 3 residues before the CDR3 end; the end is taken from the germline J gene. Trimming cost V 3 bases and J 7 bases, with 9 bases left between them. The length of the CDR3 is 12 residues. Germline loops: CDR1 SEHNR, CDR2 FQNEAQ (reference sequence).

A remark on this clone: From the germline J gene comes the end of the CDR3, since the read stops 3 residues before it. The chain has TRBV2 and TRBJ1-1; no reliable D call. The CDR3 totals 12 residues. The germline gives CDR1 SNHLY, CDR2 FYNNEI. CDR3 in amino acids: CASILASREAFF. CDR3 DNA (partial): TGTGCCAGCATTCTGGCCTCAAGAGAA.

Concerning this clone itself: From the germline J gene comes the end of the CDR3, since the read stops 3 residues before it. The chain combines TRBV6-2 or TRBV6-3 with TRBJ2-5; 9 nucleotides match TRBD2. Germline V CDR1 and CDR2: MNHEY, SVGEGT. The CDR3 spans 15 residues. The junction had 8 bases not matched to a gene; V was cut back by 7 bases and J by 2 bases. Here the CDR3 reads CASMVETSGQETQYF. The sequenced part of the CDR3 DNA is TGTGCCAGCATGGTTGAAACTAGCGGGCAAGAGACC.

A note on this clone: The read gets to within 3 residues of the CDR3 end, and the germline J gene fills in the rest. The chain combines TRBV7-2 with TRBJ2-4; weak D call: TRBD1 (5 bases). Germline CDR1 and CDR2: SGHTA and FQGNSA. CDR3 length equals 14 residues. Incomplete CDR3 DNA: TGTGCCAGCGACATACAGGAATTCCTCTATGGT. Protein product: CASDIQEFLYG. The CDR3 as a whole reads CASDIQEFLYGQYF.

Regarding this clone: The CDR3 extends 3 residues past the end of the read, so its final part is completed from the germline J gene. J is TRBJ2-5 and V is TRBV9; 14 positions agree with TRBD2. J lost 3 bases, V lost 3 bases, and 7 bases had no gene match. The CDR3 runs 17 residues. Looked up from germline, CDR1 is SGDLS and CDR2 is YYNGEE. Partial CDR3 DNA: TGTGCCAGCAGCGCAAATCCGGGACTAGCGGGAGAAGAGACC. This encodes CASSANPGLAGEET. The full CDR3 is CASSANPGLAGEETQYF.

As regards this clone: The read gets to within 3 residues of the CDR3 end, and the germline J gene fills in the rest. This chain links TRBV20-1 with TRBJ2-5, with D uncertain. The CDR3 has 13 residues. The V end was cut by 6 bases, the J end by 5 bases, with 16 bases between. Germline CDR1 is DFQATT and CDR2 is SNEGSKA (reference sequence). The CDR3 bases that were read are TGCAGTGCCAAGAGTCCCCACCGGGAGACC. It codes for CSAKSPHRET. The CDR3 reads in full as CSAKSPHRETQYF.

A remark on this clone: Read sequence stops 3 residues before the CDR3 end, and the germline J gene provides the missing end. The V gene is TRBV20-1, the J gene TRBJ2-7, with TRBD1 identical over 8 bases. The V segment lost 0 bases and the J segment 2 bases; nucleotides outside the gene matches: 12. This CDR3 is built from 17 residues. The V gene's germline CDR1 is DFQATT and CDR2 SNEGSKA (reference sequence). CDR3 sequence: CSARDQSGGASPYEQYF. The part of the CDR3 DNA that was read is TGCAGTGCTAGAGATCAATCAGGGGGCGCTTCCCCCTACGAG.

Comment on this clone: The read stops 3 residues short of the end of the CDR3; the missing end is completed from the germline J gene. The chain couples TRBV19 to TRBJ1-1; 9 positions agree with TRBD1. V dropped 3 bases and J dropped 2; count of bases not matched to a gene: 4. CDR1 and CDR2 (germline): LNHDA, SQIVND (reference sequence). This CDR3 is 15 amino acids long. The CDR3 spells CASSMTGGVNTEAFF. Incomplete CDR3 DNA: TGTGCCAGTAGTATGACAGGGGGAGTAAACACTGAA.

As for this clone: The read gets to within 3 residues of the CDR3 end, and the germline J gene fills in the rest. V is TRBV5-1 and J is TRBJ2-1; D not resolved. The germline V and J ends were trimmed by 4 bases and 0 bases, with 11 bases remaining between them. The germline CDR1 and CDR2 sequences are SGHRS and YFSETQ. There are 15 residues in the CDR3. The CDR3 bases that were read are TGCGCCAGCAGCGCTGCCTTGGCCTCCTACAATGAG. Amino acid sequence: CASSAALASYNE. The whole CDR3 protein reads CASSAALASYNEQFF.

As regards this clone: The CDR3 end is not reached by the read, which stops 3 residues before it; the germline J gene fills it in. The rearrangement links TRBV20-1 to TRBJ2-7; 9 nucleotides align to TRBD1. J gave up 2 bases and V 0 bases, and 5 bases lay outside the gene matches. The CDR3 totals 15 residues. Germline CDR1 is DFQATT and CDR2 is SNEGSKA (reference sequence). CDR3 bases read: TGCAGTGCTAGAGATAGAAGGACAGGGGCCTACGAG. Encoded protein: CSARDRRTGAYE. The full CDR3 sequence reads CSARDRRTGAYEQYF.

To note about this clone: The DNA ends 3 residues before the CDR3 does, and the rest of the CDR3 is filled in from the germline J gene. The chain combines TRBV7-6 with TRBJ1-1; D may be TRBD1 (5 bases). There are 13 residues in the CDR3. Trimming took off 5 bases at V and 5 bases at J, with 12 bases between the two ends. Looked up from germline, CDR1 is SGHVS and CDR2 is FNYEAQ. The DNA read from the CDR3 is TGTGCCAGCAGCCAGGGAGAGAGGACTGAA. Encoded protein: CASSQGERTE. The entire CDR3 sequence reads CASSQGERTEAFF.

As regards this clone: The CDR3 extends 3 residues past the end of the read, so its final part is completed from the germline J gene. The V and J genes are TRBV7-2 and TRBJ1-5, with no clear D. This CDR3 comprises 12 residues. From germline, CDR1 is SGHTA and CDR2 FQGNSA. Trimming removed 6 bases from V and 8 bases from J, with 11 bases in between. Here the CDR3 reads CASSPRGEPQHF. CDR3 DNA, as far as it was read: TGTGCCAGCAGTCCTCGCGGGGAGCCC.